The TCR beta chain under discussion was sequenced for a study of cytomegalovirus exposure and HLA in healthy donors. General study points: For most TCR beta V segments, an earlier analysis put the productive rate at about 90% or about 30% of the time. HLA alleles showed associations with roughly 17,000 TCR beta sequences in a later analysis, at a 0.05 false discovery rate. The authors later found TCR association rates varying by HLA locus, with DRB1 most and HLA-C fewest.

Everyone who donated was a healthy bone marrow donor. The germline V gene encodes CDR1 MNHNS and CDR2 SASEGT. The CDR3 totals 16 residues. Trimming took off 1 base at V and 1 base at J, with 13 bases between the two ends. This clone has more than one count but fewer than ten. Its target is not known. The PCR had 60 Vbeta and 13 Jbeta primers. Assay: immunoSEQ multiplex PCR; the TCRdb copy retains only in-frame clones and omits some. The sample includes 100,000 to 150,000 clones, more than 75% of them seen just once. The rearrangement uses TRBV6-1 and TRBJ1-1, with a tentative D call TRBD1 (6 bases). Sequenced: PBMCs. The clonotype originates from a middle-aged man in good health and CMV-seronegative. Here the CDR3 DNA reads TGTGCCAGCAGTGAAGGGGCAGGGGTCGCGAACACTGAAGCTTTCTTT. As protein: CASSEGAGVANTEAFF.